The TCR beta chain described here comes from a study of cytomegalovirus exposure and HLA in healthy donors. Primers for the PCR totalled 60 Vbeta and 13 Jbeta. TCRdb keeps only in-frame clones here, not all; method: immunoSEQ multiplex PCR. Found here are roughly 190,000 clones, approximately 83% of them singletons; the top ten hold 10%. J lost 4 bases, V lost 0 bases, and 6 bases had no gene match. The CDR3 runs 16 residues. CDR1 and CDR2 (germline): MDHEN, SYDVKM. The clonotype originates from a woman between 50 and 59 years old in good health and CMV-seropositive. What was sequenced was PBMCs. This chain joins TRBV28 and TRBJ2-7; TRBD1 matches at 10 bases. CDR3 nucleotide sequence: TGTGCCAGCAGTTTATGGGGGACGGGACAGGGGTACGAGCAGTACTTC. Its protein product is CASSLWGTGQGYEQYF.